This paragraph reports one TCR beta chain. The data belong to a study of blood T cell repertoires in COVID-19. Study-level background: Sources were T cells, B-cell-depleted T cells, or PBMCs; the material itself was cDNA or gDNA.

The CDR3 contains 16 residues. Germline CDR1 MGHRA, CDR2 YSYEKL. V was clipped by 5 bases and J by 4 bases; unmatched bases: 8. Measured with immunoSEQ multiplex PCR; TCRdb has only the in-frame clones, and not every one. Altogether about 150,000 clones are present, around 82% being singletons, with the ten largest covering about 16%. V is TRBV4-1 and J is TRBJ1-2; TRBD1 matches at 12 bases. Sequenced input: peripheral blood. This TCR was recovered from a human donor with acute or convalescent COVID-19. The donor label of this sample is uncertain. The CDR3 bases are TGCGCCAGCAGCTCAACCGGGACAGGGGGCTTCTATGGCTACACCTTC. This codes for CASSSTGTGGFYGYTF.